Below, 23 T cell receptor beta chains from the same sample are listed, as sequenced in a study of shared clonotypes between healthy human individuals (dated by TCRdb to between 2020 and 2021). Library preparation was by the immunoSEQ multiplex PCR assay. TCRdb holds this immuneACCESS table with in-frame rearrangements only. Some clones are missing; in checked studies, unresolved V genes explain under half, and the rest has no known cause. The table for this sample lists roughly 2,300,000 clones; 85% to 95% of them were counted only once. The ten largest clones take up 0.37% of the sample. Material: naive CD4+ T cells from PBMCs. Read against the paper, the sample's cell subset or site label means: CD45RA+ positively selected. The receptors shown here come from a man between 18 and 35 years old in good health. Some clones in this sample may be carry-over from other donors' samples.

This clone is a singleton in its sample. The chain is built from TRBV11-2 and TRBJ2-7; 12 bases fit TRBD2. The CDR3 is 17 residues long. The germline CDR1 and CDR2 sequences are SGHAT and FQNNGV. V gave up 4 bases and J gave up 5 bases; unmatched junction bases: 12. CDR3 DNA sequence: TGTGCCAGCAGCTCTCTCGCGGGACTAGCGGGTCCCCACGAGCAGTACTTC. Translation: CASSSLAGLAGPHEQYF.

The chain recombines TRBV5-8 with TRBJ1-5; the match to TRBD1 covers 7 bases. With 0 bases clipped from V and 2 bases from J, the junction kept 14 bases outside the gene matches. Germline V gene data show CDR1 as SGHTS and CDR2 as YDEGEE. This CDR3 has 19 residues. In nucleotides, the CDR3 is TGTGCCAGCAGCTTGGATCGACAGGGACTAGCGGAGGGCAATCAGCCCCAGCATTTT. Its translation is CASSLDRQGLAEGNQPQHF. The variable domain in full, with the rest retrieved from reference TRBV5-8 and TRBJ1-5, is EAGVTQSPTHLIKTRGQQATLRCSPISGHTSVYWYQQALGLGLQFLLWYDEGEERNRGNFPPRFSGRQFPNYSSELNVNALELEDSALYLCASSLDRQGLAEGNQPQHFGDGTRLSIL.

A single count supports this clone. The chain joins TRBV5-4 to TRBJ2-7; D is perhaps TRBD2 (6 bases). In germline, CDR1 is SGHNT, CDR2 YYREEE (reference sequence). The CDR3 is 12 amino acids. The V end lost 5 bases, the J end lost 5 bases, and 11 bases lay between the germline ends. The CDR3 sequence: CASRGGGDEQYF. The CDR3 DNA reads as TGTGCCAGCAGAGGCGGCGGGGACGAGCAGTACTTC.

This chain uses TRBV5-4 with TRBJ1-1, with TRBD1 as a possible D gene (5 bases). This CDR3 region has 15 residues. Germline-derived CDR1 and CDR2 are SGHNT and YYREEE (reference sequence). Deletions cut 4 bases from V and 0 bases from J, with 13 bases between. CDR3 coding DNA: TGTGCCAGCAGCCCGCCGGGACGGATGAACACTGAAGCTTTCTTT. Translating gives CASSPPGRMNTEAFF.

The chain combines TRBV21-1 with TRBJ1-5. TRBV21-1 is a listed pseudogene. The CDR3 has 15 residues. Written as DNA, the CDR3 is TGTGCCAGCAGCAAAGCGCGGGTACTATCGGGGCCCCAGCATTTT. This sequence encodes CASSKARVLSGPQHF.

The CDR3 nucleotides read TGTGCCAGCAGCTTATGGACAGGGGACATGGAGCAGTACTTC. Translation gives CASSLWTGDMEQYF. This chain joins TRBV11-2 and TRBJ2-7; 9 bases map to TRBD1. V was pared by 2 bases and J by 7 bases, with 6 bases of the junction left unmatched. The germline CDR1 and CDR2 sequences are SGHAT and FQNNGV. The CDR3 contains 14 residues.

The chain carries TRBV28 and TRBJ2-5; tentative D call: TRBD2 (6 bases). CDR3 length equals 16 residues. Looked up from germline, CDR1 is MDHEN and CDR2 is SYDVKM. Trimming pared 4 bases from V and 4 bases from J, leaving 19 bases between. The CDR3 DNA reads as TGTGCCAGCAGTTCCCTCGGACAAGGGAGGAGAGAGACCCAGTACTTC. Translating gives CASSSLGQGRRETQYF.

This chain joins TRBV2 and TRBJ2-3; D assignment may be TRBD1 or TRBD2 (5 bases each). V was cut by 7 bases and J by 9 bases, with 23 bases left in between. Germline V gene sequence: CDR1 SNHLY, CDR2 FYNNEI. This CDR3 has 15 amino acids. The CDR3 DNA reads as TGTGCCAGCACCAGGGACCTGCCTCGGTTGTACACGCAGTATTTT. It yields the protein CASTRDLPRLYTQYF.

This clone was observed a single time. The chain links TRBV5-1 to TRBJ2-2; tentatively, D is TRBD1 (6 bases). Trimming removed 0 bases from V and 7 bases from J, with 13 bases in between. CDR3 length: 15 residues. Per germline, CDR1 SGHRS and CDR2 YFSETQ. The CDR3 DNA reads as TGCGCCAGCAGCTTGGCAGCCAGGGGCAACGGGGAGCTGTTTTTT. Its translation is CASSLAARGNGELFF.

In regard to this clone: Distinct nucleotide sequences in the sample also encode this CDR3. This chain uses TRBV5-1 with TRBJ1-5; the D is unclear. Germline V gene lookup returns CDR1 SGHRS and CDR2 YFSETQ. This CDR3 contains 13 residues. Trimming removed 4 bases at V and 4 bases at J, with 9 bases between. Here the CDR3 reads CASSREGNQPQHF. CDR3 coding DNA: TGCGCCAGCAGCCGGGAGGGTAATCAGCCCCAGCATTTT.

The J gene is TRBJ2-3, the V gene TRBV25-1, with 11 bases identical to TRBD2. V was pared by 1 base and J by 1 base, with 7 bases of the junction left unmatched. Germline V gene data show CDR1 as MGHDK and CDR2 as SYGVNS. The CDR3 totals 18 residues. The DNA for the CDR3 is TGTGCCAGCAGTGAATCCCGGGGACTAGCGGACGGCACAGATACGCAGTATTTT. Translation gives CASSESRGLADGTDTQYF.

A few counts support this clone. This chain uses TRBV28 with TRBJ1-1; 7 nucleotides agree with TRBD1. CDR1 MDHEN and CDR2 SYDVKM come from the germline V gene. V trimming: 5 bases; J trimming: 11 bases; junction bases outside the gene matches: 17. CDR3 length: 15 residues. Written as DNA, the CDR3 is TGTGCCAGCAGTGATCCAGGGGGTCGTTCGGTTTCGGCTTTCTTT. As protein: CASSDPGGRSVSAFF.

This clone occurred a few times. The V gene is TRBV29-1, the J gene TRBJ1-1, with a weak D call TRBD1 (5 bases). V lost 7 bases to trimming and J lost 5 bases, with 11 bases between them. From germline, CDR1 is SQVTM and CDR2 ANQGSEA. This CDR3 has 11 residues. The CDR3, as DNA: TGCAGCGCGGGCGAGGGGACTGAAGCTTTCTTT. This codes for CSAGEGTEAFF.

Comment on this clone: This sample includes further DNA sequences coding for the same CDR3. The CDR3 coding sequence is TGCGCCAGCAGCTTGGTTGCGGGCTCCTACAATGAGCAGTTCTTC. Translation gives CASSLVAGSYNEQFF. The chain uses TRBV5-1 and TRBJ2-1, with a possible D match to TRBD2 (5 bases). The V end was cut by 0 bases, the J end by 0 bases, with 7 bases between. The CDR3 consists of 15 residues. CDR1 SGHRS and CDR2 YFSETQ come from the germline V gene. The full variable domain, rest sourced from reference TRBV5-1 and TRBJ2-1, is KAGVTQTPRYLIKTRGQQVTLSCSPISGHRSVSWYQQTPGQGLQFLFEYFSETQRNKGNFPGRFSGRQFSNSRSEMNVSTLELGDSALYLCASSLVAGSYNEQFFGPGTRLTVL.

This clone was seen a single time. The CDR3 DNA is TGTGCCAGCAGTTTAGGCAGAGGGACTAATGAGCAGTTCTTC. This translates into CASSLGRGTNEQFF. V gene TRBV28 combines with J gene TRBJ2-1; D is possibly TRBD2 (6 bases). CDR3 length: 14 amino acids. V lost 2 bases, J lost 7 bases, and 12 bases lay in between. Germline V gene sequence: CDR1 MDHEN, CDR2 SYDVKM.

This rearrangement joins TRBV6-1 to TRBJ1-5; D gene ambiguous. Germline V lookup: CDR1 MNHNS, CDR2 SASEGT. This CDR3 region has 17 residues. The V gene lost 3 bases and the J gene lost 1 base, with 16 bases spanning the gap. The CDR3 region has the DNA TGTGCCAGCAGTGAGAGGCATAGGGCAAGCAGCAATCAGCCCCAGCATTTT. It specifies CASSERHRASSNQPQHF.

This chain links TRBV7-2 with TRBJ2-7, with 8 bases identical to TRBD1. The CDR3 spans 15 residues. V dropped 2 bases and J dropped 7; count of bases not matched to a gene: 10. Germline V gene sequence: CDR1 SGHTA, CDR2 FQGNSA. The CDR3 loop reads CASSLLWQGASEQYF. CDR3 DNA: TGTGCCAGCAGCTTACTCTGGCAGGGGGCGTCTGAGCAGTACTTC.

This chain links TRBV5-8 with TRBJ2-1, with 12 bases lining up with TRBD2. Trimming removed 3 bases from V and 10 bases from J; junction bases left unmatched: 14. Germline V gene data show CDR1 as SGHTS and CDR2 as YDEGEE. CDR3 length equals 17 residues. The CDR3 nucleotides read TGTGCCAGCAGCTCCCAGACGACTAGCGGGGGTCTGGAGGAGCAGTTCTTC. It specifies CASSSQTTSGGLEEQFF.

The CDR3 spells CASSLGSSGSQETQYF. Here the CDR3 DNA reads TGCGCCAGCAGCCTTGGGAGTAGCGGCAGTCAAGAGACCCAGTACTTC. The rearrangement links TRBV5-1 to TRBJ2-5; tentative D call: TRBD2 (6 bases). CDR3 length: 16 amino acids. The V and J ends lost 4 bases and 2 bases respectively, with 18 bases between them. Germline V gives CDR1 SGHRS, CDR2 YFSETQ.

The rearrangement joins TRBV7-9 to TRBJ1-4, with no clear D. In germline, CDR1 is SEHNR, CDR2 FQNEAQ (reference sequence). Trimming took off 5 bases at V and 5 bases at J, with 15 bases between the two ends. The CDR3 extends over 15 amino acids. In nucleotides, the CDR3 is TGTGCCAGCAGCCTCCCGGGAGGGCAGAATGAAAAACTGTTTTTT. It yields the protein CASSLPGGQNEKLFF.

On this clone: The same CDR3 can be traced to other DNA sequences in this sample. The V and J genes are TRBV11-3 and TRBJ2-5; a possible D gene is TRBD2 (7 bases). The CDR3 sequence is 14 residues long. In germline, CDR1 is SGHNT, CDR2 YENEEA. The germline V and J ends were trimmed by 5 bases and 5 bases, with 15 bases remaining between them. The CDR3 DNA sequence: TGTGCCAGCAGCCTAGGGGGTAGCGGGGAGACCCAGTACTTC. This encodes CASSLGGSGETQYF.

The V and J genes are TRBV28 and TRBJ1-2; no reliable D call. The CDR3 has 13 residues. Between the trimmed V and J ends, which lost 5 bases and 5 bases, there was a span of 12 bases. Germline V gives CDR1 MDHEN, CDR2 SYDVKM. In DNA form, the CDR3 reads TGTGCCAGCAGTACCCCCCAGGAGTATGGCTACACCTTC. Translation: CASSTPQEYGYTF.

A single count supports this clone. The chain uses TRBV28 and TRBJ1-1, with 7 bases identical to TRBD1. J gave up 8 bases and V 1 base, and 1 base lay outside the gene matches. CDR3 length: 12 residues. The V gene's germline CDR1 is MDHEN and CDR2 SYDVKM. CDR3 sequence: CASSLLQGEAFF. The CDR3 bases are TGTGCCAGCAGTTTATTACAGGGGGAAGCTTTCTTT.